These T cell receptor beta chains were read from a single sample in a study of cytomegalovirus exposure and HLA in healthy donors. Only in-frame clones appear in the TCRdb table, and some are missing; sequencing was by immunoSEQ multiplex PCR. The sample holds about 130,000 clones, 80% seen once. Source material: PBMCs. All receptors come from a female donor in good health and CMV-seronegative. Each CDR3 is given with its conserved first and last residue. D genes are given only for firm matches. A row's size may be missing; if present it is once, few, many or a size class.

V gene	J gene	clone size	D gene	CDR3 protein	CDR3 DNA
TRBV6-5	TRBJ1-5	.	TRBD1	CASSPGTANNQPQHF	TGTGCCAGCAGCCCCGGGACAGCCAACAATCAGCCCCAGCATTTT
TRBV18	TRBJ1-1	.	.	CASSPPGAGSLNTEAFF	TGTGCCAGCTCACCACCGGGGGCAGGGTCTTTGAACACTGAAGCTTTCTTT
TRBV5-1	TRBJ1-2	.	TRBD1	CASSFGTGTLAYTF	TGCGCCAGCAGCTTTGGGACAGGGACTCTAGCCTACACCTTC
TRBV2	TRBJ1-4	.	TRBD1	CASSRQGTLREKLFF	TGTGCCAGCAGCCGACAGGGGACATTAAGGGAAAAACTGTTTTTT
TRBV10-2	TRBJ2-3	.	TRBD2	CASSELAGSTDTQYF	TGCGCCAGCAGTGAACTAGCGGGGAGCACAGATACGCAGTATTTT
TRBV18	TRBJ1-2	once	TRBD1	CASSPGTGGDYGYTF	TGTGCCAGCTCACCAGGGACAGGGGGCGACTATGGCTACACCTTC
TRBV6-1	TRBJ1-2	.	.	CASSEARGSSSYGYTF	TGTGCCAGCAGTGAAGCGCGGGGCAGTTCCTCCTATGGCTACACCTTC
TRBV11-2	TRBJ1-2	.	.	CASSSWPHTNGYTF	TGTGCCAGCAGCTCGTGGCCACACACTAATGGCTACACCTTC
TRBV6-5	TRBJ1-1	.	.	CASTPPGKLGTEAFF	TGTGCCAGCACTCCTCCGGGGAAATTGGGCACTGAAGCTTTCTTT
TRBV30	TRBJ2-1	few	.	CAWCQGGAYNEQFF	TGTGCCTGGTGTCAGGGGGGCGCCTACAATGAGCAGTTCTTC
TRBV5-1	TRBJ1-2	.	.	CASSPRLPGEGYGYTF	TGCGCCAGCAGCCCGAGGTTACCGGGGGAAGGATATGGCTACACCTTC
TRBV19	TRBJ2-3	once	TRBD2	CASSHRSLGLAGDADTQYF	TGTGCCAGTAGTCACAGGAGTCTTGGACTAGCGGGAGACGCAGATACGCAGTATTTT
TRBV18	TRBJ1-2	.	TRBD1	CASSPGTEDGYTF	TGTGCCAGCTCACCAGGGACAGAGGATGGCTACACCTTC
TRBV27	TRBJ2-5	.	TRBD1	CASSFAGGVGTQYF	TGTGCCAGCAGTTTCGCAGGGGGCGTCGGGACCCAGTACTTC
TRBV15	TRBJ1-1	.	.	CATSRDLRVTEAFF	TGTGCCACCAGCAGAGATCTCAGGGTCACTGAAGCTTTCTTT
TRBV5-1	TRBJ2-2	.	.	CASSLDGNTGELFF	TGCGCCAGCAGCTTGGACGGGAACACCGGGGAGCTGTTTTTT
TRBV9	TRBJ2-3	few	.	CASSVYTEKDTQYF	TGTGCCAGCAGCGTTTATACAGAAAAGGATACGCAGTATTTT
TRBV28	TRBJ1-1	.	.	CASSFPRGNTNTEAFF	TGTGCCAGCAGTTTTCCCCGGGGAAACACGAACACTGAAGCTTTCTTT
TRBV2	TRBJ1-2	.	.	CASSEVVLANYGYTF	TGTGCCAGCAGTGAAGTGGTTTTAGCTAACTATGGCTACACCTTC
TRBV4-1	TRBJ1-1	once	TRBD1	CASSQGQGSGTEAFF	TGCGCCAGCAGCCAAGGACAGGGGTCGGGCACTGAAGCTTTCTTT
TRBV29-1	TRBJ2-7	.	TRBD2	CSVVIPLLAGPSYEQYF	TGCAGCGTTGTAATCCCTCTACTAGCGGGACCTTCCTACGAGCAGTACTTC
TRBV7-2	TRBJ2-7	.	TRBD2	CASSLWAGGSYEQYF	TGTGCCAGCAGCTTATGGGCGGGAGGGTCCTACGAGCAGTACTTC
TRBV5-6	TRBJ1-5	.	TRBD1	CASSTGTDYQPQHF	TGTGCCAGCAGCACCGGGACAGATTATCAGCCCCAGCATTTT
TRBV7-9	TRBJ2-1	.	TRBD2	CASSLGLAGGGFNEQFF	TGTGCCAGCAGCCTCGGACTAGCGGGAGGAGGATTCAATGAGCAGTTCTTC
TRBV28	TRBJ1-4	.	.	CASSSILRSGAEEKLFF	TGTGCCAGCAGTTCCATCCTGAGGTCAGGGGCTGAGGAAAAACTGTTTTTT